One sample yielded the 17 T cell receptor beta chains listed below, sequenced in a study of shared clonotypes between healthy human individuals. Assay: immunoSEQ multiplex PCR; the TCRdb copy retains only in-frame clones and omits some. This table has 2,500,000 or so clones, around nine tenths appearing once. The sample taken for sequencing was naive CD4+ T cells sorted from blood. The subset was: CD45RA+ positively selected. The receptors come from a man younger than 35 in good health.

The CDR3 coding sequence is TGTGCCAGCTCCTCCTCCGGGGGGACGGTCACTGAAGCTTTCTTT. Translation: CASSSSGGTVTEAFF. The chain recombines TRBV18 with TRBJ1-1; a possible D gene is TRBD1 (5 bases). V was shortened by 6 bases and J by 4 bases, with 18 bases between the two germline ends. This CDR3 contains 15 residues. Germline loops: CDR1 KGHSH, CDR2 LQKENI.

This chain connects TRBV7-2 to TRBJ2-3, with no clear D. The CDR3 extends over 19 amino acids. Germline V gene sequence: CDR1 SGHTA, CDR2 FQGNSA. V was clipped by 5 bases and J by 1 base, with 25 bases between them. The DNA of the CDR3 is TGTGCCAGCAGCCGCGGTTGGGCGGTCCCCTCATATGGCACAGATACGCAGTATTTT. Protein product: CASSRGWAVPSYGTDTQYF.

This chain uses TRBV7-6 with TRBJ2-3; a possible D gene is TRBD2 (6 bases). V dropped 2 bases and J dropped 2 bases, with 17 bases sitting between them. The CDR3 extends over 17 amino acids. Germline V gives CDR1 SGHVS, CDR2 FNYEAQ. The CDR3 sequence is CASSLRGLERATDTQYF. The CDR3 coding sequence is TGTGCCAGCAGCTTAAGAGGGCTGGAGCGGGCCACAGATACGCAGTATTTT.

This sequence joins TRBV27 and TRBJ2-6, with TRBD1 matching 8 bases. The CDR3 runs 17 residues. V trimming: 6 bases; J trimming: 2 bases; junction bases outside the gene matches: 9. Germline lookup yields CDR1 MNHEY and CDR2 SMNVEV (reference sequence). The CDR3 loop is CASRTSSTGAGANVLTF. The CDR3 bases are TGTGCCAGCAGGACCTCCTCGACAGGGGCTGGGGCCAACGTCCTGACTTTC.

V and J are TRBV18 and TRBJ2-3, with TRBD2 matching 10 bases. Germline lookup yields CDR1 KGHSH and CDR2 LQKENI. Trimming removed 3 bases from V and 6 bases from J; junction bases left unmatched: 9. This CDR3 spans 16 amino acids. CDR3: CASSPAVGLAMDTQYF. The CDR3 bases are TGTGCCAGCTCACCGGCTGTGGGACTAGCGATGGATACGCAGTATTTT.

Concerning this clone itself: This sample includes further DNA sequences coding for the same CDR3. This sequence joins TRBV4-3 and TRBJ2-3; no reliable D call. CDR1 is LGHNA and CDR2 is YSLEER in the germline V gene. The CDR3 has 14 amino acids. With 0 bases removed from V and 2 bases from J, the gap between germline ends came to 6 bases. CDR3 coding DNA: TGCGCCAGCAGCCAAGAGCCGGCCACAGATACGCAGTATTTT. Protein sequence: CASSQEPATDTQYF.

V usage is TRBV7-9 and J usage is TRBJ1-2; no clear D gene. Germline V gives CDR1 SEHNR, CDR2 FQNEAQ (reference sequence). Trimming left V 1 base short and J 8 bases short, with 8 bases between. CDR3 size: 12 residues. CDR3 sequence (DNA): TGTGCCAGCAGCTTAGATTCGGAAGGCTACACCTTC. It translates to CASSLDSEGYTF.

CDR3: CASSRGQYYGYTF. The CDR3 DNA sequence: TGTGCCAGCAGCCGAGGTCAGTACTATGGCTACACCTTC. The chain uses TRBV16 and TRBJ1-2, with D unresolved. Deletions cut 4 bases from V and 3 bases from J, with 9 bases between. Germline lookup yields CDR1 KGHSY and CDR2 FQNENV. The CDR3 contains 13 residues.

The chain recombines TRBV11-2 with TRBJ2-7; unclear D gene. Germline CDR1 is SGHAT and CDR2 is FQNNGV. The CDR3 has 14 residues. V was cut by 5 bases and J by 3 bases, with 14 bases left in between. The CDR3 nucleotides read TGTGCCAGCAGCCCCCGGCCTGGAAACTACGAGCAGTACTTC. This encodes CASSPRPGNYEQYF.

This chain uses TRBV6-6 with TRBJ2-7; D is undetermined. V lost 4 bases and J lost 5, with 12 bases in between. The CDR3 length is 13 residues. Germline CDR1 and CDR2: MNHNY and SVGAGI (reference sequence). In DNA, the CDR3 is TGTGCCAGCAGTTCCCGCTTATCCAACGAGCAGTACTTC. It codes for CASSSRLSNEQYF.

The sample holds a few counts of this clone. The sample carries other DNA sequences with the same CDR3. This chain connects TRBV5-1 to TRBJ1-5, with unresolved D. Deletions cut 0 bases from V and 2 bases from J, with 9 bases between. Germline CDR1 is SGHRS and CDR2 is YFSETQ. The CDR3 contains 15 residues. The CDR3 loop is CASSLEGQGNQPQHF. The CDR3 DNA reads TGCGCCAGCAGCTTGGAAGGGCAGGGCAATCAGCCCCAGCATTTT.

The chain uses TRBV5-4 and TRBJ2-7; the D gene is possibly TRBD2 (6 bases). The CDR3 is 15 amino acids. Germline V gene data show CDR1 as SGHNT and CDR2 as YYREEE (reference sequence). V was pared by 0 bases and J by 5 bases, with 15 bases between. The CDR3 reads CASSLVGGRGDEQYF. The CDR3 DNA is TGTGCCAGCAGCTTGGTTGGCGGGCGCGGGGACGAGCAGTACTTC.

The chain recombines TRBV18 with TRBJ2-7; TRBD2 matches at 16 bases. CDR1 KGHSH and CDR2 LQKENI come from the germline V gene. With V trimmed by 3 bases and J by 5 bases, 10 bases remained unmatched. CDR3 size: 18 residues. The CDR3 spells CASSPIIGTSGRAHEQYF. CDR3 DNA sequence: TGTGCCAGCTCACCGATAATTGGGACTAGCGGGAGGGCCCACGAGCAGTACTTC.

The count of this clone is one. The chain joins TRBV6-5 to TRBJ1-3; D gene unclear. The V gene's germline CDR1 is MNHEY and CDR2 SVGAGI. The CDR3 runs to 14 residues. Trimming stripped 7 bases from V and 3 bases from J, with 13 bases between. The DNA for the CDR3 is TGTGCCAGCACCTCGCCGGGTGGTGGAAACACCATATATTTT. Its protein is CASTSPGGGNTIYF.

The chain employs TRBV10-3 and TRBJ1-1; D perhaps matches TRBD1 (6 bases). The CDR3 loop spans 13 amino acids. Per germline, CDR1 ENHRY and CDR2 SYGVKD. V shed 7 bases and J shed 4 bases, with 13 bases lying between them. The CDR3 region is CAINPGAGTEAFF. CDR3 bases: TGTGCCATCAATCCGGGGGCGGGCACTGAAGCTTTCTTT.

V and J are TRBV19 and TRBJ2-2; TRBD1 might be the D (5 bases). This CDR3 is 13 amino acids long. Per germline, CDR1 LNHDA and CDR2 SQIVND (reference sequence). The V end was cut by 4 bases, the J end by 8 bases, with 11 bases between. The CDR3 is CASSTRRDGELFF. The CDR3 nucleotides are TGTGCCAGTAGTACCCGCAGGGATGGGGAGCTGTTTTTT. Full variable domain (missing parts from reference TRBV19 and TRBJ2-2): DGGITQSPKYLFRKEGQNVTLSCEQNLNHDAMYWYRQDPGQGLRLIYYSQIVNDFQKGDIAEGYSVSREKKESFPLTVTSAQKNPTAFYLCASSTRRDGELFFGEGSRLTVL.

The V and J genes are TRBV9 and TRBJ1-2; D unclear. Germline assignment: CDR1 SGDLS and CDR2 YYNGEE. Trimming cost V 0 bases and J 7 bases, with 16 bases left between them. The CDR3 has 15 residues. The CDR3 loop reads CASSVAPDHPTGYTF. The CDR3 DNA sequence: TGTGCCAGCAGCGTAGCTCCGGACCACCCTACTGGCTACACCTTC.